This TCR beta chain was captured by sequencing in a study of blood T cell repertoires in COVID-19. Per the authors' pipeline: For nucleated cells, counts were estimated from reference gene primer amplification. Measured with immunoSEQ multiplex PCR; TCRdb has only the in-frame clones, and not every one. The DNA gave D and trimming, while V, J and clone size come from that table. The sample yields a few hundred thousand clones, roughly 80% seen once. V was pared by 6 bases and J by 6 bases, with 2 bases of the junction left unmatched. The CDR3 totals 13 residues. CDR1 and CDR2 from the germline V gene are MGHDK and SYGVNS.

The TCR comes from a woman aged 18-30 years with acute or convalescent COVID-19. V is TRBV25-1 and J is TRBJ1-6; TRBD1 aligns across 7 bases. The sample taken for sequencing was peripheral blood. This CDR3 reads CASRGQFNSPLHF. The CDR3 DNA follows: TGTGCCAGCAGGGGACAGTTTAATTCACCCCTCCACTTT.